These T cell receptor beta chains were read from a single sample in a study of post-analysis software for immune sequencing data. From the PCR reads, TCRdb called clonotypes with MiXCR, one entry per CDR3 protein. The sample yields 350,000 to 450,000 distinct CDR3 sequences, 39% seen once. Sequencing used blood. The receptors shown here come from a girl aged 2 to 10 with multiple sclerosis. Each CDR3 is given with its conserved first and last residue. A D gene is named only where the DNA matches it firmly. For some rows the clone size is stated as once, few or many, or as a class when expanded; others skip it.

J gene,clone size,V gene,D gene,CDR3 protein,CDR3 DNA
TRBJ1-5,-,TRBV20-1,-,CSASGAGNQPQHF,TGCAGTGCTAGTGGGGCAGGAAATCAGCCCCAGCATTTT
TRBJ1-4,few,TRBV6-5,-,CASSPTATTNEKLFF,TGTGCCAGCAGCCCGACAGCCACAACTAATGAAAAACTGTTTTTT
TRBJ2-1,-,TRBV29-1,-,CSVALASYEQFF,TGCAGCGTTGCGCTAGCCTCCTATGAGCAGTTCTTC
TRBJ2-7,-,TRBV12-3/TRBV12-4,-,CASSYTWGYEQYF,TGTGCCAGCAGTTATACTTGGGGCTACGAGCAGTACTTC
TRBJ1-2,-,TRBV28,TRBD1,CASSHTGGGEGYTF,TGTGCCAGCAGCCACACAGGGGGAGGAGAAGGCTACACCTTC
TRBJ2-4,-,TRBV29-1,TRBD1,CSATPRGRGDIQYF,TGCAGCGCTACCCCCAGGGGGCGCGGGGACATTCAGTACTTC
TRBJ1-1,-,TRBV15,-,CATSRDMNTEAFF,TGTGCCACCAGCAGAGATATGAACACTGAAGCTTTCTTT
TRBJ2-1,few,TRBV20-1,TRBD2,CSARDGLAGFKSQFF,TGCAGTGCTAGAGACGGACTAGCGGGATTTAAGTCGCAGTTCTTC
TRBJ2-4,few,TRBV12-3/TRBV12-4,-,CASSLEGRQYF,TGTGCCAGCAGTTTAGAAGGCCGTCAGTACTTC
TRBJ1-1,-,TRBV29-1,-,CSVAARLGDTEAFF,TGCAGCGTTGCCGCCCGTCTGGGAGACACTGAAGCTTTCTTT
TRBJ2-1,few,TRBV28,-,CASSLWASAFYNEQFF,TGTGCCAGCAGTTTATGGGCTAGCGCCTTCTACAATGAGCAGTTCTTC
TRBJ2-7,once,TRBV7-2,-,CASSFFRGLPGAQYF,TGTGCCAGCAGCTTCTTCCGGGGGCTACCGGGGGCCCAGTACTTC
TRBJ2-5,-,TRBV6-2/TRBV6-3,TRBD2,CTSSYAGGPLEQYF,TGTACCAGCAGTTACGCGGGAGGCCCTCTGGAGCAGTACTTC
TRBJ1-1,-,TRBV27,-,CASSARSSPLNTEAFF,TGTGCCAGCAGTGCCCGATCCTCCCCCCTGAACACTGAAGCTTTCTTT
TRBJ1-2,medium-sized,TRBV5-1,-,CASSLTADAIYGYTF,TGCGCCAGCAGCTTGACAGCCGATGCTATCTATGGCTACACCTTC
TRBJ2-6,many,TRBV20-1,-,CSARTPNGYSGANVLTF,TGCAGTGCTAGAACACCTAACGGCTACTCTGGGGCCAACGTCCTGACTTTC
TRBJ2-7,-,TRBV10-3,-,CATRNTDNGYEQYF,TGTGCCACCCGTAATACGGACAACGGCTACGAGCAGTACTTC
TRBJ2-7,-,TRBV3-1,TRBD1,CASEIHGTGREQYF,TGTGCCAGCGAAATCCATGGGACAGGGCGCGAGCAGTACTTC
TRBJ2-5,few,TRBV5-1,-,CASSSSSNGETQYF,TGCGCCAGCAGCTCCAGCTCGAATGGAGAGACCCAGTACTTC
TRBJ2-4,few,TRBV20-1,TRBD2,CSPTPGGGLGKNIQYF,TGCAGTCCAACCCCTGGGGGGGGGTTGGGCAAAAACATTCAGTACTTC
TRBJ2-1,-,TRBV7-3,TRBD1,CASSAYRGNEQFF,TGTGCCAGCAGCGCATACAGGGGCAATGAGCAGTTCTTC
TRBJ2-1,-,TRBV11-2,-,CASSFRGQQFF,TGTGCCAGCAGCTTTAGGGGTCAGCAGTTCTTC
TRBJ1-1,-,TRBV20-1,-,CSARSQGRTLGEAFF,TGCAGTGCTAGATCGCAGGGCCGAACCCTGGGTGAAGCTTTCTTT
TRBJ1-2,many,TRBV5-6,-,CASSQRLVVPNYGYTF,TGTGCCAGCAGCCAGAGGCTAGTCGTTCCTAACTATGGCTACACCTTC
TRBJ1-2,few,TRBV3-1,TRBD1,CASSRRDSGRYGYTF,TGTGCCAGCAGCCGCCGGGACAGTGGGCGCTATGGCTACACCTTC
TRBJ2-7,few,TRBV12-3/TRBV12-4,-,CASSPLSGVTYEQYF,TGTGCCAGCAGTCCTCTTAGCGGAGTTACCTACGAGCAGTACTTC
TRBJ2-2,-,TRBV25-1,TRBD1,CASSEGQGAYTGELFF,TGTGCCAGCAGTGAAGGACAGGGGGCCTACACCGGGGAGCTGTTTTTT
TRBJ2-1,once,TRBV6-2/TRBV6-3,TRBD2,CASSGRSNEQFF,TGTGCCAGCAGCGGGAGGAGCAATGAGCAGTTCTTC
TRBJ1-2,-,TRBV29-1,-,CSAGSTTYGYTF,TGCAGCGCCGGGTCGACAACCTATGGCTACACCTTC
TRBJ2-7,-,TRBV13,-,CASSLETEQYF,TGTGCCAGCAGCTTAGAGACCGAGCAGTACTTC
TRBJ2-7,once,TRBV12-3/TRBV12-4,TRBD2,CASSFKAGPSYEQYF,TGTGCCAGCAGTTTTAAAGCGGGGCCCTCCTACGAGCAGTACTTC
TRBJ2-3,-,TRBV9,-,CASSVGLRWGDTQYF,TGTGCCAGCAGCGTAGGACTGCGGTGGGGAGATACGCAGTATTTT
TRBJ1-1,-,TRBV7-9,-,CASSLVEGGVTEAFF,TGTGCCAGCAGCTTAGTGGAAGGAGGAGTCACTGAAGCTTTCTTT
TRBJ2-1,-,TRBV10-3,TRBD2,CAISPRLAGSYNEQFF,TGTGCCATCAGTCCCCGGTTAGCGGGGTCTTACAATGAGCAGTTCTTC